The 32 T cell receptor beta chains listed next were all sequenced from one sample in a study of T-cell reconstitution after alpha-beta-depleted transplantation in children. Unique molecular identifiers tagged the TCRbeta library. TCRdb recomputed calls from the PCR reads with MiXCR, one row per CDR3 protein. The repertoire has 900,000 or so distinct CDR3 sequences, around 15% of them found once; the top ten carry just under 5%. The sample was PBMCs, mostly from graft donor cells, taken 360 days after TCRalphabeta/CD19-depleted stem cell transplant. These receptors originate from a male patient younger than 18 who had a stem cell transplant for acute lymphoblastic leukemia, so the T cells may come from the graft donor.

The sample holds many counts of this clonotype. At one of its ends the junction is not consistent with the germline gene, which may arise from a read error. CDR3 nucleotides: TGTGCCAGCAGTTTAGGGTATACTGAAGCTTTCTTT. Translated: CASSLGYTEAFF. The rearrangement uses TRBV7-9 and TRBJ1-1; the D is unclear. Germline assignment: CDR1 SEHNR and CDR2 FQNEAQ (reference sequence). The CDR3 has 12 amino acids. Full variable domain (missing parts from reference TRBV7-9 and TRBJ1-1): DTGVSQNPRHKITKRGQNVTFRCDPISEHNRLYWYRQTLGQGPEFLTYFQNEAQLEKSRLLSDRFSAERPKGSFSTLEIQRTEQGDSAMYLCASSLGYTEAFFGQGTRLTVV.

This sequence joins TRBV4-1 and TRBJ2-7; D is perhaps TRBD1 or TRBD2 (6 bases each). The CDR3 runs to 16 residues. Germline CDR1 reads MGHRA; CDR2 reads YSYEKL. V was clipped by 4 bases and J by 3 bases, with 19 bases between them. The CDR3 here is CASSRGGQGVVYEQYF. CDR3 in DNA: TGCGCCAGCAGCCGAGGGGGGCAGGGAGTAGTCTACGAGCAGTACTTC.

The CDR3 spells CASRASGRPNEQFF. The CDR3 coding sequence is TGTGCCAGCCGTGCTAGCGGGAGGCCCAATGAGCAGTTCTTC. This chain joins TRBV27 and TRBJ2-1; 11 bases map to TRBD2. The germline gives CDR1 MNHEY, CDR2 SMNVEV (reference sequence). There are 14 residues in the CDR3. J lost 6 bases, V lost 8 bases, and 6 bases had no gene match.

This clonotype was seen many times. The rearrangement links TRBV5-1 to TRBJ2-2; D call uncertain. V lost 1 base to trimming and J lost 0 bases, with 10 bases between them. CDR1 is SGHRS and CDR2 is YFSETQ in the germline V gene. The CDR3 contains 16 residues. The CDR3 DNA reads TGCGCCAGCAGCTTGCCGTCAGGTTCGAACACCGGGGAGCTGTTTTTT. This translates into CASSLPSGSNTGELFF.

The chain links TRBV12-1 to TRBJ2-7; the table's D call TRBD1 went unverified against the DNA. TRBV12-1 is shown as a pseudogene. This CDR3 is 16 amino acids long. CDR3 sequence: CASSFPGQGSAYEQYF. The CDR3, as DNA: TGTGCCAGCAGCTTTCCCGGACAGGGGAGCGCATACGAGCAGTACTTC.

The chain links TRBV20-1 to TRBJ2-5, with TRBD1 matching over 7 bases. The CDR3 loop spans 14 amino acids. V lost 0 bases and J lost 5; bases outside the gene matches: 6. CDR1 is DFQATT and CDR2 is SNEGSKA in the germline V gene (reference sequence). The CDR3 DNA reads as TGCAGTGCTAGAGACGGGACAGCGAGGGAGACCCAGTACTTC. Encoded protein: CSARDGTARETQYF.

Only a few counts were recorded for this clonotype. The chain employs TRBV5-5 and TRBJ2-5; 7 positions agree with TRBD1. Trimming at V came to 1 base and at J to 2 bases, leaving 8 bases not matched to a gene. This CDR3 has 16 residues. The V gene's germline CDR1 is SGHKS and CDR2 YYEKEE (reference sequence). The CDR3 region is CASSLLTGTAQETQYF. The CDR3 region has the DNA TGTGCCAGCAGCTTGCTGACAGGGACAGCGCAAGAGACCCAGTACTTC.

This chain uses TRBV5-1 with TRBJ1-2, with 8 bases that match TRBD1. Germline CDR1 SGHRS, CDR2 YFSETQ. The CDR3 consists of 16 residues. V lost 0 bases, J lost 8 bases, and 12 bases stayed unmatched. The CDR3 here is CASSLAPTTGEIGYTF. CDR3 sequence (DNA): TGCGCCAGCAGCTTGGCACCTACGACAGGGGAGATAGGCTACACCTTC.

In this sample, this clonotype turned up a few times. This rearrangement joins TRBV20-1 to TRBJ2-7; 12 bases agree with TRBD2. Germline CDR1 and CDR2: DFQATT and SNEGSKA (reference sequence). V shed 2 bases and J 4 bases; nucleotides not matched to a gene: 6. CDR3 length equals 15 residues. CDR3 bases: TGCAGTGCTAGACAGAGACTAGCGGGAGTTTACGAGCAGTACTTC. Translating gives CSARQRLAGVYEQYF.

This clonotype was detected a few times. The rearrangement joins TRBV20-1 to TRBJ2-5, with TRBD1 identical over 10 bases. CDR3 length equals 13 residues. V gave up 5 bases and J gave up 4 bases; unmatched junction bases: 4. From germline, CDR1 is DFQATT and CDR2 SNEGSKA (reference sequence). The CDR3 DNA follows: TGCAGTGCTTTCGACAGGGGGCGAGAGACCCAGTACTTC. This translates into CSAFDRGRETQYF.

This clonotype was counted only a few times. The chain links TRBV3-1 to TRBJ2-7; 7 bases are a match to TRBD2. Germline V lookup: CDR1 LGHDT, CDR2 YNNKEL (reference sequence). Trimming at V came to 8 bases and at J to 0 bases, leaving 10 bases not matched to a gene. The CDR3 totals 15 residues. The CDR3 DNA follows: TGTGCCAGCCGGGGGGTACGCGGGATCTCCTACGAGCAGTACTTC. It encodes CASRGVRGISYEQYF.

This chain joins TRBV14 and TRBJ2-3; no definite D call. V was clipped by 2 bases and J by 4 bases, with 10 bases between them. From germline, CDR1 is SGHDN and CDR2 FVKESK. The CDR3 loop spans 14 amino acids. CDR3 protein: CASSQHLVADTQYF. DNA of the CDR3: TGTGCCAGCAGCCAACACCTCGTGGCAGATACGCAGTATTTT. The full variable domain, in which reference TRBV14 and TRBJ2-3 provide the parts outside the CDR3, is EAGVTQFPSHSVIEKGQTVTLRCDPISGHDNLYWYRRVMGKEIKFLLHFVKESKQDESGMPNNRFLAERTGGTYSTLKVQPAELEDSGVYFCASSQHLVADTQYFGPGTRLTVL.

The CDR3 DNA reads as TGTGCCAGCAGCGCCGGGACAGGGAACTATGGCTACACCTTC. Translated: CASSAGTGNYGYTF. The chain is built from TRBV6-4 and TRBJ1-2; the match to TRBD1 covers 9 bases. CDR1 is MRHNA and CDR2 is SNTAGT in the germline V gene. The CDR3 length is 14 residues. J was trimmed by 2 bases and V by 6 bases; bases with no gene match: 4.

The chain combines TRBV27 with TRBJ1-2; 10 nucleotides match TRBD1. The CDR3 runs to 12 residues. Unmatched junction bases numbered 1, after V lost 8 bases and J lost 4 bases. CDR1 is MNHEY, CDR2 SMNVEV, per germline (reference sequence). For the CDR3, the DNA is TGTGCCAGCCGGGACAGGGGCTATGGCTACACCTTC. Translated, it gives CASRDRGYGYTF.

This clonotype was counted many times. The V and J genes are TRBV4-1 and TRBJ2-2; 11 positions match TRBD2. This CDR3 is built from 17 residues. Germline values: CDR1 MGHRA, CDR2 YSYEKL. Trimming removed 3 bases from V and 2 bases from J; junction bases left unmatched: 5. CDR3 in DNA: TGCGCCAGCAGCCACGGACTAGCGGGTCTTAACACCGGGGAGCTGTTTTTT. Protein sequence: CASSHGLAGLNTGELFF.

This rearrangement joins TRBV5-1 to TRBJ1-1; 9 nucleotides match TRBD1. The germline gives CDR1 SGHRS, CDR2 YFSETQ. The CDR3 covers 15 residues. V lost 0 bases to trimming and J lost 7 bases; unmatched junction nucleotides: 7. The CDR3 nucleotides are TGCGCCAGCAGCTTGGGGTCCGGGACAGGGTTTGAAGCTTTCTTT. It translates to CASSLGSGTGFEAFF.

The J gene is TRBJ2-2, the V gene TRBV6-4; the D gene is possibly TRBD2 (6 bases). The CDR3 has 14 amino acids. The germline V gene has CDR1 MRHNA and CDR2 SNTAGT. The germline V and J ends were trimmed by 4 bases and 4 bases, with 10 bases remaining between them. The CDR3 coding sequence is TGTGCCAGCAGTGCGGACTACCTCACCGGGGAGCTGTTTTTT. This codes for CASSADYLTGELFF.

This clonotype was observed a few times. The chain couples TRBV5-1 to TRBJ2-1, with 9 bases identical to TRBD2. Unmatched junction bases numbered 7, after V lost 0 bases and J lost 0 bases. The CDR3 sequence is 18 residues long. Looked up from germline, CDR1 is SGHRS and CDR2 is YFSETQ. CDR3 protein: CASSLVASGTSSYNEQFF. CDR3 nucleotide sequence: TGCGCCAGCAGCTTGGTGGCTAGCGGGACCAGCTCCTACAATGAGCAGTTCTTC. Looking up the rest from reference TRBV5-1 and TRBJ2-1 gives the full variable domain: KAGVTQTPRYLIKTRGQQVTLSCSPISGHRSVSWYQQTPGQGLQFLFEYFSETQRNKGNFPGRFSGRQFSNSRSEMNVSTLELGDSALYLCASSLVASGTSSYNEQFFGPGTRLTVL.

This clonotype was recorded many times. This chain connects TRBV29-1 to TRBJ2-3; 10 nucleotides match TRBD2. Per the germline V gene, CDR1 is SQVTM and CDR2 is ANQGSEA. V lost 6 bases to trimming and J lost 0 bases; unmatched junction nucleotides: 9. This CDR3 spans 16 amino acids. The CDR3 region has the DNA TGCAGCGTGTCCCTACTAGCGGGATCTAGCACAGATACGCAGTATTTT. This gives the protein CSVSLLAGSSTDTQYF.

This clonotype was found a few times. The chain carries TRBV12-3 or TRBV12-4 and TRBJ2-1, with TRBD1 matching over 8 bases. CDR3 length equals 18 residues. V was clipped by 5 bases and J by 5 bases; unmatched bases: 17. CDR3 bases: TGTGCCAGCAGTCCCGGACAGGGAATTTTCCTCAATCACAATGAGCAGTTCTTC. Translated: CASSPGQGIFLNHNEQFF.

This clonotype was seen a few times. This chain uses TRBV5-1 with TRBJ2-7, with D possibly matching TRBD2 (5 bases). The CDR3 spans 16 residues. Germline V gene lookup returns CDR1 SGHRS and CDR2 YFSETQ. V shed 1 base and J shed 7 bases, with 21 bases lying between them. The CDR3 bases are TGCGCCAGCAGCTTGACTGTAGCTCCTCCAACGGGGGAGCAGTACTTC. It yields the protein CASSLTVAPPTGEQYF.

This sequence joins TRBV12-3 or TRBV12-4 and TRBJ2-7; maybe TRBD1 (6 bases). V dropped 3 bases and J dropped 2 bases, with 14 bases sitting between them. The CDR3 is made up of 15 amino acids. Written as DNA, the CDR3 is TGTGCCAGCAGTTTTGAGACAGGTTTGACCTACGAGCAGTACTTC. As protein: CASSFETGLTYEQYF.

This clonotype occurred a few times. The chain uses TRBV7-8 and TRBJ2-1; TRBD2 agrees at 7 bases. Germline CDR1 is SGHVS and CDR2 is FQNEAQ. V trimming: 2 bases; J trimming: 3 bases; junction bases outside the gene matches: 7. CDR3 size: 16 residues. The CDR3 nucleotides are TGTGCCAGCAGCTTACTTAGCGGGCGCCACTACAATGAGCAGTTCTTC. It translates to CASSLLSGRHYNEQFF.

J is TRBJ1-2 and V is TRBV6-1; maybe TRBD1 (5 bases). V was shortened by 5 bases and J by 1 base, with 11 bases between the two germline ends. Germline assignment: CDR1 MNHNS and CDR2 SASEGT. CDR3 size: 14 residues. CDR3 residues: CASSRGLSNYGYTF. CDR3 bases: TGTGCCAGCAGTAGGGGACTGAGTAACTATGGCTACACCTTC.

This clonotype showed up just a few times. The CDR3 DNA follows: TGTGCCAGCAGGGGCAGGTCCTATGGCTACACCTTC. It specifies CASRGRSYGYTF. The rearrangement uses TRBV12-3 or TRBV12-4 and TRBJ1-2; D is undetermined. Trimming stripped 6 bases from V and 4 bases from J, with 9 bases between. CDR3 length: 12 amino acids.

This clonotype appeared many times. The chain joins TRBV5-1 to TRBJ2-1, with D unresolved. The CDR3 spans 16 residues. Germline CDR1 and CDR2: SGHRS and YFSETQ. Trimming left V 4 bases short and J 7 bases short, with 21 bases between. CDR3 sequence reads: CASSLANLEVGNEQFF. The CDR3, as DNA: TGCGCCAGCAGCCTGGCCAATCTCGAGGTAGGGAATGAGCAGTTCTTC.

This clonotype was picked up a small number of times. V and J are TRBV20-1 and TRBJ2-3, with D perhaps matching TRBD1 (5 bases). CDR1 and CDR2 from the germline V gene are DFQATT and SNEGSKA (reference sequence). This CDR3 has 14 residues. The V and J ends lost 4 bases and 4 bases respectively, with 15 bases between them. This chain's CDR3 is CSANRQSRADTQYF. The DNA for the CDR3 is TGCAGTGCTAACCGACAGTCAAGAGCAGATACGCAGTATTTT.

There are a few counts of this clonotype. V and J are TRBV20-1 and TRBJ2-3; 8 nucleotides line up with TRBD2. This CDR3 has 14 amino acids. Losses at the gene ends were 2 bases for V and 5 bases for J; bases not matched to a gene: 6. In germline, CDR1 is DFQATT, CDR2 SNEGSKA (reference sequence). In nucleotides, the CDR3 is TGCAGTGCTAGACCAAAGCGGGAGAGAGATACGCAGTATTTT. Its translation is CSARPKRERDTQYF.

The rearrangement links TRBV3-1 to TRBJ2-6, with a weak D call TRBD2 (5 bases). The germline CDR1 and CDR2 sequences are LGHDT and YNNKEL (reference sequence). The length of the CDR3 is 20 residues. V gave up 4 bases and J gave up 0 bases, with 22 bases separating them. The DNA for the CDR3 is TGTGCCAGCAGCCCGCAAAATATGAAGGGAGCGTACTCTGGGGCCAACGTCCTGACTTTC. Encoded protein: CASSPQNMKGAYSGANVLTF.

V gene TRBV4-1 combines with J gene TRBJ1-6; 9 bases line up with TRBD1. Germline V gene sequence: CDR1 MGHRA, CDR2 YSYEKL. The junction had 7 bases not matched to a gene; V was cut back by 3 bases and J by 10 bases. This CDR3 comprises 15 residues. CDR3 sequence (DNA): TGCGCCAGCAGCCACTGGGGACAGGGACGCTCACCCCTCCACTTT. As protein: CASSHWGQGRSPLHF.

The genes are TRBV5-1 and TRBJ1-3; TRBD1 matches at 7 bases. Germline values: CDR1 SGHRS, CDR2 YFSETQ. This CDR3 has 16 residues. Losses at the gene ends were 4 bases for V and 0 bases for J; bases not matched to a gene: 7. This CDR3 is CASSQGQRSSGNTIYF. DNA of the CDR3: TGCGCCAGCAGCCAGGGACAGCGATCCTCTGGAAACACCATATATTTT.

The CDR3 region has the DNA TGTGCCAGCAAGGAGGGGGCTGTAGACGAGCAGTACTTC. Its translation: CASKEGAVDEQYF. This sequence joins TRBV7-9 and TRBJ2-7, with D perhaps TRBD1 (7 bases). Germline CDR1 SEHNR, CDR2 FQNEAQ (reference sequence). The V and J ends lost 7 bases and 5 bases respectively, with 15 bases between them. CDR3 length: 13 residues.